This T cell receptor (beta chain) originates from a study of post-analysis software for immune sequencing data. Findings and limits, study-wide: Controls showed lower frequencies than patients for roughly 5 TRBV segments, and TRBV5-6, TRBV5-1 and TRBV20-1 were among these. Samples from a shared batch, those prepared together, strongly co-clustered by F measure.

The authors incorporated unique molecular identifiers into the TCR beta cDNA libraries. TCRdb used MiXCR to reprocess the PCR reads, holding one entry per CDR3 protein. The sample lists roughly 800,000 distinct CDR3 sequences; about 57% were seen once. The CDR3 runs 16 residues. Deletions cut 0 bases from V and 0 bases from J, with 9 bases between. From germline, CDR1 is SGHRS and CDR2 YFSETQ. This clonotype has only one observation. Antigen unknown. The gene calls are TRBV5-1 and TRBJ1-4; TRBD1 might be the D (5 bases). Sample: blood. This clonotype was obtained from a girl between 5 and 17 years old with multiple sclerosis. CDR3 sequence reads: CASSLGGGPTNEKLFF. The CDR3 region has the DNA TGCGCCAGCAGCTTGGGCGGGGGTCCAACTAATGAAAAACTGTTTTTT.